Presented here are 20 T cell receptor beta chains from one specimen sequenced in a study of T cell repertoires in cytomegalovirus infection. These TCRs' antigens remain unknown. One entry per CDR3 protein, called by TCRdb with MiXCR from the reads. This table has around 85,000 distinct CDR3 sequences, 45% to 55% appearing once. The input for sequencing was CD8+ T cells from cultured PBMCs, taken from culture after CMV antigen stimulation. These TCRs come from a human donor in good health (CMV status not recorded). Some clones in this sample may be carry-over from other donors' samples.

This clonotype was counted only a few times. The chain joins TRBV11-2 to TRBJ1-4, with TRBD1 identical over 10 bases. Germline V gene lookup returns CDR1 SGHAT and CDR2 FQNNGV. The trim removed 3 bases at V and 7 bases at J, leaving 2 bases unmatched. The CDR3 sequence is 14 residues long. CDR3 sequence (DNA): TGTGCCAGCAGCTTCGGGACAGGGGCTGAAAAACTGTTTTTT. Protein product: CASSFGTGAEKLFF.

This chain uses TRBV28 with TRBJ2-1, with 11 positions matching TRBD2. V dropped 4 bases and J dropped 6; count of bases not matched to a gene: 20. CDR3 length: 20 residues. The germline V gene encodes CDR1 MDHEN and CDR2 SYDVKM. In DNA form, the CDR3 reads TGTGCCAGCAGTTCCCCCCCCCGTAGTTCCGGGACTAGCGGCATCAATGAGCAGTTCTTC. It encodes CASSSPPRSSGTSGINEQFF.

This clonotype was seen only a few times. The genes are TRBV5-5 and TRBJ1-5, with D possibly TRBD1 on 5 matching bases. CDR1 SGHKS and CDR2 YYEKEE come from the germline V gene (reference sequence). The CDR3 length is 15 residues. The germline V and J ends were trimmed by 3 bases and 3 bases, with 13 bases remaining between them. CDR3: CASSWRQGPNQPQHF. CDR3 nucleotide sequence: TGTGCCAGCAGCTGGAGGCAGGGACCCAATCAGCCCCAGCATTTT.

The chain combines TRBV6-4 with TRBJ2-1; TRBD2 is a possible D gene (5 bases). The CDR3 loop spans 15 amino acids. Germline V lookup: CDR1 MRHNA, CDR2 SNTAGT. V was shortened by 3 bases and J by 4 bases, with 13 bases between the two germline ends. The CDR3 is CASSEGGGGYNEQFF. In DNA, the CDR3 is TGTGCCAGCAGTGAAGGCGGAGGAGGATACAATGAGCAGTTCTTC.

In nucleotides, the CDR3 is TGCAGCGTGTACGGACTAGCGGCCTGGGATGAGCAGTTCTTC. This codes for CSVYGLAAWDEQFF. The rearrangement uses TRBV29-1 and TRBJ2-1; 10 bases line up with TRBD2. The V gene's germline CDR1 is SQVTM and CDR2 ANQGSEA. V was clipped by 6 bases and J by 8 bases; unmatched bases: 10. The CDR3 loop spans 14 amino acids.

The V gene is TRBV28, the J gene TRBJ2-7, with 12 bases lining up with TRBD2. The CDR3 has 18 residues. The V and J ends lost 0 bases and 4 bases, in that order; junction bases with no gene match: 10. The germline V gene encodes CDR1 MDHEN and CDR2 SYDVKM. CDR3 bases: TGTGCCAGCAGTTTATGGCCTAGCGGGAGGGCCCAGTATTACGAGCAGTACTTC. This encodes CASSLWPSGRAQYYEQYF.

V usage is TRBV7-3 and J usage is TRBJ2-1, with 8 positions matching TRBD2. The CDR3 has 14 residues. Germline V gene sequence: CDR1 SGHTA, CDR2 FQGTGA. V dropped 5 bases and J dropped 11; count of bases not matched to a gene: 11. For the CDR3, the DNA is TGTGCCAGCAGCACTGGACTAGCCCACGAGAAGCAGTTCTTC. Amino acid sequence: CASSTGLAHEKQFF. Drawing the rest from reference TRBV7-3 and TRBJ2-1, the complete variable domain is GAGVSQTPSNKVTEKGKYVELRCDPISGHTALYWYRQSLGQGPEFLIYFQGTGAADDSGLPNDRFFAVRPEGSVSTLKIQRTERGDSAVYLCASSTGLAHEKQFFGPGTRLTVL.

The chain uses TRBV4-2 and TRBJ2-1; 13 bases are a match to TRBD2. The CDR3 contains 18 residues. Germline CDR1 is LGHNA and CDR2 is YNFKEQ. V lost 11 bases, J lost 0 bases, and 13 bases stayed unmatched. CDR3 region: CASSGTSGIPSSYNEQFF. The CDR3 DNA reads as TGTGCCTCATCCGGGACTAGCGGGATACCGAGCTCCTACAATGAGCAGTTCTTC.

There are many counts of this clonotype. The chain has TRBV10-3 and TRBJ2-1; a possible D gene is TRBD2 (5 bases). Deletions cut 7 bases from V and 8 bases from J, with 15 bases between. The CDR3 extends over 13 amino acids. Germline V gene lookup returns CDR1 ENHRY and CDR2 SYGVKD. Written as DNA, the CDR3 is TGTGCCATCAAATCACTAGAAAGCGATGAGCAGTTCTTC. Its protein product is CAIKSLESDEQFF.

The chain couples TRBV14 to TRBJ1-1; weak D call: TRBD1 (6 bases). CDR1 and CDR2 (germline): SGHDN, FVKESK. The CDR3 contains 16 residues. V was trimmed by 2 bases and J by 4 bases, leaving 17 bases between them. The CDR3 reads CASSQRQARLGTEAFF. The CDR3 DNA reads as TGTGCCAGCAGCCAAAGACAGGCGCGGTTGGGCACTGAAGCTTTCTTT.

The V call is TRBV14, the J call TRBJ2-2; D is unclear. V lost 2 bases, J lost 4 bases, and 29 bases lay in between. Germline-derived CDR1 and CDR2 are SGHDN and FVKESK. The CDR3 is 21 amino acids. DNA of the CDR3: TGTGCCAGCAGCCAAAGACCTTTTATGTTTTCCGGGCGAGATGTCACCGGGGAGCTGTTTTTT. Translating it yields CASSQRPFMFSGRDVTGELFF.

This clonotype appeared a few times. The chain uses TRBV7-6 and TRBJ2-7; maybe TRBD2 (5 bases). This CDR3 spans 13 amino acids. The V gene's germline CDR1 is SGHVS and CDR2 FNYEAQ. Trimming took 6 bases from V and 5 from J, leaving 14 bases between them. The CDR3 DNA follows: TGTGCCAGCAGTTCCGGGCGAGGGAACGAGCAGTACTTC. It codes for CASSSGRGNEQYF.

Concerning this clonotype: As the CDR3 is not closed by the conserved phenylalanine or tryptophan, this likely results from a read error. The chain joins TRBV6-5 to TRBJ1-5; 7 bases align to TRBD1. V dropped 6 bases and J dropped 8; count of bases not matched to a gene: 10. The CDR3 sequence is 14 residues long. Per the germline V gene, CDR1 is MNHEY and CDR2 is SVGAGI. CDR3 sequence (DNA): TGTGCCAGCAGCATGGGACAGAATAATAAGCCCCAGCATTTG. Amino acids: CASSMGQNNKPQHL.

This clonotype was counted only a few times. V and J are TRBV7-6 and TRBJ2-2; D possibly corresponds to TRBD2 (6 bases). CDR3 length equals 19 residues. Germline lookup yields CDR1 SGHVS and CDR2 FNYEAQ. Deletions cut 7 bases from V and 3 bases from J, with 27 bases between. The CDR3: CASTQTGGGFILDTGELFF. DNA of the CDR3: TGTGCCAGCACCCAAACCGGTGGGGGGTTTATTTTGGACACCGGGGAGCTGTTTTTT.

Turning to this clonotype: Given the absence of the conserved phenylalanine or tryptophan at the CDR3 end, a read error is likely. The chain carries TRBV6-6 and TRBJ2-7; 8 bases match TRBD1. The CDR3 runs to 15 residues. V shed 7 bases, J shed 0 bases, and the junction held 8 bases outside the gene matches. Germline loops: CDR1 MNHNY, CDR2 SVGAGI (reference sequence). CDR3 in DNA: TGTGCCAGCACCTCCCCGGACAGGGACTCCTACGAGCAGTACTTA. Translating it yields CASTSPDRDSYEQYL.

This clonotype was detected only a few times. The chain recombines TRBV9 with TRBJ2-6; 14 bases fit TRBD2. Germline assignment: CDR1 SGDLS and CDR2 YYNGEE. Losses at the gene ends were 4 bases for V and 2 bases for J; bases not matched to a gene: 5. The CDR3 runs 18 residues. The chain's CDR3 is CASSYGTSGGAGANVLTF. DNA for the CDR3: TGTGCCAGCAGCTACGGGACTAGCGGGGGTGCTGGGGCCAACGTCCTGACTTTC.

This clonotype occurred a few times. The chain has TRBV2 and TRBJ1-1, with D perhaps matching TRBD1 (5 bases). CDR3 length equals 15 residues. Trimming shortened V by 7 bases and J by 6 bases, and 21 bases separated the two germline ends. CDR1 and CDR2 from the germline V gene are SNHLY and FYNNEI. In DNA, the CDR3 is TGTGCCAGCATAGAGGGGCGGGTTAGGGAGTCTGAAGCTTTCTTT. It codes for CASIEGRVRESEAFF.

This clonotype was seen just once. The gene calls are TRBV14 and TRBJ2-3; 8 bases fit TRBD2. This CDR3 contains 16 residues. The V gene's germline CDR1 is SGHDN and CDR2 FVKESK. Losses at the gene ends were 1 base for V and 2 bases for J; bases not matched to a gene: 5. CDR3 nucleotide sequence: TGTGCCAGCAGCCAAGTCGAAGCGGGGGTCACAGATACGCAGTATTTT. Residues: CASSQVEAGVTDTQYF.

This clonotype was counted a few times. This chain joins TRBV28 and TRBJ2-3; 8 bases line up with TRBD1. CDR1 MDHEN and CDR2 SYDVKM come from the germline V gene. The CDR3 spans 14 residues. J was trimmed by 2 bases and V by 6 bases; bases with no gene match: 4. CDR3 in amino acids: CASRLDRVTDTQYF. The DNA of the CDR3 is TGTGCCAGCAGACTGGACAGGGTCACAGATACGCAGTATTTT.

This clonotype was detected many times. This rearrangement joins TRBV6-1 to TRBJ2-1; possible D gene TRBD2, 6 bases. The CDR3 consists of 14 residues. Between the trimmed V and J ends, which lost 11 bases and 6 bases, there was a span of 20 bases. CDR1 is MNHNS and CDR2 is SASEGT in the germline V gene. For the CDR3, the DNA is TGTGCCGGTAGTGTGGGACTCGAACCCAATGAGCAGTTCTTC. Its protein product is CAGSVGLEPNEQFF.